This T cell receptor beta chain stems from a study of OX40 agonist ivuxolimab in advanced cancers. The assay was immunoSEQ multiplex PCR, and TCRdb's table has in-frame clones only and misses some. The sample lists about 150,000 clones, 94% occurring once. Of note for this clone: Its matching antigen is unknown.

People who had autoimmune disease history or systemic immunosuppression were excluded. Cycle 7 day 1, cycle 4 day 1, and baseline were the timepoints at which blood was sampled. Study outcomes and limitations: CD4+ and CD8+ blood T cells expanded clonally by week 6 at 0.1 to 3.0 mg/kg.

Losses at the gene ends were 1 base for V and 0 bases for J; bases not matched to a gene: 3. The CDR3 covers 17 residues. Germline V gives CDR1 SGHTA, CDR2 FQGNSA. The TCR comes from an adult with an advanced solid tumor such as melanoma, head and neck, liver or kidney cancer. The gene calls are TRBV7-2 and TRBJ2-4, with 10 bases matching TRBD1. The sample here was CD4+ or CD8+ T cells sorted from blood, taken in a trial of the OX40 agonist ivuxolimab. The CDR3: CASSLDGTGVAKNIQYF. The CDR3 coding sequence is TGTGCCAGCAGCTTAGATGGGACAGGGGTAGCCAAAAACATTCAGTACTTC.